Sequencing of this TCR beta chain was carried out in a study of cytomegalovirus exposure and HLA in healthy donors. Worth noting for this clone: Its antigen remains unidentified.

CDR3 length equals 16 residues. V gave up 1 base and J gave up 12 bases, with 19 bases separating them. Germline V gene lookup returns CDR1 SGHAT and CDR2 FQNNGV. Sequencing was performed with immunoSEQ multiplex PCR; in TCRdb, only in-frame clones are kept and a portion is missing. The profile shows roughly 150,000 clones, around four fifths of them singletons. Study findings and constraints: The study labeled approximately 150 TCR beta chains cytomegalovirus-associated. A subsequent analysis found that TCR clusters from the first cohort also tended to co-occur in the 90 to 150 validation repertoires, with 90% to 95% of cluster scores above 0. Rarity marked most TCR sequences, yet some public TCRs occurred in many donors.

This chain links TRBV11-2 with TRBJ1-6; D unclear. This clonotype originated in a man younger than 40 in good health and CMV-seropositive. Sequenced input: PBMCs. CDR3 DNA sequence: TGTGCCAGCAGCTTAGTTAGACGGACGTTGGGAGGACCCCTCCACTTT. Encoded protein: CASSLVRRTLGGPLHF.